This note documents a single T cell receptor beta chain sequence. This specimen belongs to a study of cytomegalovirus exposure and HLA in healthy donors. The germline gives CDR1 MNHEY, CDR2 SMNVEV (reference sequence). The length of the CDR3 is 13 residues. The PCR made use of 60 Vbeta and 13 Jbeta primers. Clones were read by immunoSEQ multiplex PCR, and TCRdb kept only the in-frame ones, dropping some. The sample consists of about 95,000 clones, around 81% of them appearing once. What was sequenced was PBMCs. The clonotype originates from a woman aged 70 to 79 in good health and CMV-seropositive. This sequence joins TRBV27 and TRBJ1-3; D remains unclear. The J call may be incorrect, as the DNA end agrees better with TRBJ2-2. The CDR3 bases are TGTGCCAGCAGTTTAGGTATCACCGGGGAGCTGTTTTTT. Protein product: CASSLGITGELFF.